This T cell receptor (beta chain) was identified in a study of cytomegalovirus exposure and HLA in healthy donors (dated by TCRdb to between 2016 and 2019). Study-wide context: An earlier analysis of several hundred of the donors reported approximately 260 Gb of sequence data and 117 million unique TCR beta sequences obtained from some 200 million T cells. The T cell repertoires of 700 or so subjects were profiled by immunosequencing and related to cytomegalovirus serostatus. An earlier analysis of several hundred of the donors used high-throughput TCR beta sequencing to judge whether each TCR beta V gene segment behaved as functional or pseudogenic. A separate validation cohort of approximately 130 different subjects was used in addition to the approximately 700-subject first cohort. Typing coverage varied by locus: about 620-630 donors for A, B, C, DRB1 and DQB1; around 560 for DQA1; some 610 for DPA1; approximately 450 for DPB1. An early release that covered fewer than 750 HLA-typed donors contained 300 to 350 gigabases of sequencing data and 75 million to 100 million unique TCR sequences. A later analysis re-analyzed previously published TCR beta repertoires from 666 donors and added high-resolution HLA genotyping to study TCR occurrence patterns. Rather than drawing on any new phenotypic data, the later analysis identified candidate immune exposures from TCR beta sequences and the way those sequences occurred across donors. To predict cytomegalovirus infection status, the study brought together high-throughput TCR immunosequencing, statistical association of individual TCRs with disease status, and machine learning. A later genetic analysis took genome-wide SNP genotypes for about 65% of the 666 donors and used that subset as a discovery cohort. Four to six DR-DQ haplotypes were handled as single units for association and clustering, since linkage in the cohort was strong. Every discovery cohort repertoire had been produced on one sequencing platform. On average, roughly 240,000 unique TCR beta nucleotide sequences were sequenced per donor among 350 to 400 genotyped donors of the cohort, with roughly 20% of those sequences being non-productive. Donor age, sex, ethnicity and CMV serostatus were compiled together with the repertoire data. Of the roughly 400 genotyped donors, 65% to 90% fell in the genetic ancestry cluster associated with self-reported Caucasian donors. HLA typing included class I and class II loci at four-digit resolution. The study aimed to test whether cataloging public T cell receptors could reveal signatures of past pathogen exposure. What the research found in general, with its limitations: In vitro tests confirmed that a few of the cytomegalovirus-associated TCR beta chains recognize cytomegalovirus antigens. When HLA alleles, especially DR and DQ, strongly co-occurred, attributing TCR associations to individual alleles was difficult. In a later analysis, HLA-associated TCR beta chains showed more clonal expansion and lower generation probabilities than non-associated chains that were equally common. According to a later analysis, TCR association rates differed among HLA loci, with DRB1 alleles showing the most associated TCRs and HLA-C alleles showing the fewest. In the study, some 160 TCR beta chains were listed as associated with cytomegalovirus. Most TCR sequences were seen in very few donors, while some public TCRs were found in many individuals. A group of highly shared sequence variants was considered likely to be a technical artifact of the sequencing pipeline. Most CMV-associated TCR beta chains appeared to be HLA-restricted in a later analysis, and the HLA associations seemed to be driven largely by CMV exposure. A further reported finding was that TCR beta sequences accurately predicted the HLA-A and HLA-B alleles for most subjects in the first cohort. Some IMGT-functional V segments, including TRBV6-2 and TRBV6-3, could not be told apart with the 87-base-pair reads, so those segments were excluded. In both the original and validation cohorts, the classifier was reported to diagnose cytomegalovirus status with high specificity and sensitivity. The cohort was sequenced for TCR beta chains only, and without alpha or paired-chain data the features that could be detected were limited. Correlated functional status among segregating V segments might reflect linkage disequilibrium, but an unknown experimental factor could not be ruled out. A later analysis reported that several top co-occurrence clusters appeared linked to parvovirus B19, influenza, CMV and Epstein-Barr virus. The earlier analysis of approximately 560 of the donors excluded seventeen rarely observed V segments, including chromosome 9 orphons, because counts were too low. In a later genetic analysis, fewer N-insertions in productive TCRs were reported among donors in an Asian-associated ancestry cluster than the roughly 670-donor mean. According to the authors, the approach could potentially be generalized to other disease states and immunological phenotypes. HLA typing was unavailable for some donors at each locus, so association tests used only the typed subset. Roughly uniform sequencing depth across donors was assumed in presence/absence analyses, although this assumption may not hold. CMV serostatus was the only immune exposure information available for the cohort. In an earlier analysis of a few hundred of the donors, most TCR beta V segments were observed in productive rearrangements about 87% or about 30% of the time, broadly matching IMGT annotations. A later genetic analysis associated a missense DCLRE1C variant with V-gene and J-gene trimming of TCR beta chains, and an independent cohort replicated the association. Specific HLA alleles were associated with 15,000 to 20,000 TCR beta sequences at a false discovery rate of 0.05 in a later analysis.

The cohort consisted of 600 or so healthy bone marrow donors. At the time of sampling, all cohort members were nominally healthy, though unrecorded immune exposures were likely present. The donor was CMV seropositive and belonged to the group of about 290 seropositive cohort members. Every donor gave a peripheral blood sample, and the peripheral blood mononuclear cells from that sample were used for TCR beta sequencing. The Qiagen DNeasy Blood Extraction Kit was used to extract genomic DNA from the blood cell samples. On this clone: The antigen it binds to is not known. No quality values exist for individual bases; no much larger clone is one base distant.

Libraries came from the immunoSEQ multiplex PCR assay. The multiplex PCR relied on a mix of 60 forward primers for TCR Vbeta segments and 13 reverse primers for TCR Jbeta segments. The CDR3 region of rearranged TCR beta genes was amplified from genomic DNA by a multiplex PCR assay. On the Illumina HiSeq System, the amplified TCR beta libraries were sequenced as 87-base-pair reads. In the authors' own workflow: Across the roughly 670 repertoires, a later analysis counted 80 million or so unique TCR beta chains, roughly 11 million of which were shared by at least two donors. Raw reads were error-corrected and collapsed into unique sequences with a nearest-neighbor algorithm that merged closely related sequences to remove PCR and sequencing errors. V, D and J gene segments were assigned by aligning CDR3 sequences to IMGT reference sequences. For a sequence to be retained, a match of at least six nucleotides was required to both a V gene segment and a J gene segment. A rearrangement counted as productive if the CDR3 had no stop codons and remained in frame with V and J, and every other rearrangement counted as non-productive. Following IMGT convention, CDR3 was defined as the stretch from the second conserved V-encoded cysteine up to the conserved J-encoded phenylalanine. In an earlier analysis of around 640 of the donors, sequences lacking an unambiguous match to a single V gene segment were excluded. In an earlier analysis of a few hundred of the donors, V segments were called functional above 56.7% productive rearrangements and were called segregating when the between-donor standard deviation exceeded 5%. To diagnose cytomegalovirus status from the catalog of TCR beta chain sequences, a statistical classification framework was built. In a later analysis, TCR nucleotide sequences were compared against IMGT/GENE-DB human TR gene sequences so that V and J genes could be assigned. In a later analysis, CDR3 sequences and most-parsimonious VDJ recombination scenarios were assigned using the TCRdist pipeline. In a later analysis, each TCR beta chain was defined by its CDR3 amino acid sequence together with its V-gene family, and reads lacking a unique V-gene family were excluded. As a way to deal with suspected cross-contamination and a sequencing artifact, a later analysis dropped more than 500 nucleotide sequences that were highly shared and had low generation probability. In a later analysis, a clonal expansion index for each public chain was calculated from normalized within-repertoire ranks of inferred template counts. A later analysis computed generation probabilities with a VDJ recombination model fitted to out-of-frame rearrangements, and checked the results against IGoR. A later analysis scored TCR-TCR, TCR-HLA and TCR-CMV co-occurrence with hypergeometric tests, applying a repertoire-size bias correction to TCR pairs. A later analysis estimated false discovery rates by permuting HLA or CMV assignments 20 times. In a later analysis, co-occurring TCRs were grouped using DBSCAN, and TCRdist sequence similarity was added for clustering within HLA-allele-positive subsets. For co-occurrence clustering, repertoires with fewer than 30,000 or more than 120,000 public chains were excluded, along with about five repertoires with anomalous nucleotide sharing. Sourced from immuneACCESS, this table was stored by TCRdb with only in-frame sequences that have V and J called. A share of the clones is absent; for the studies checked, an unresolved V gene accounts for under half, and the remainder has no known explanation. D and trimming were read from the DNA, whereas the V and J calls and clone size are those reported in that table. Counted in this sample were around 200,000 clones; over 80% of them appeared once. The ten largest clones take up 4.5% to 7% of the sample.

V and J lose 3 bases and 5 bases, and a span of 14 bases separates them. From cysteine to phenylalanine, the CDR3 is 15 amino acids long. Left in the record is the CDR3 DNA by itself, 45 bases read in frame from the first base. The germline V gene (reference sequence) provides CDR1 SEHNR and CDR2 FQNEAQ. The source of this sequence is a middle-aged man in good health and CMV-seropositive. What was sequenced was PBMCs. Recombination linked TRBV7-9 to TRBJ2-1; TRBD1 might be the D gene, on 6 matching bases. CDR3 sequence: CASSFTSNRDNEQFF. The DNA sequence reads TGTGCCAGCAGCTTCACAAGCAACAGGGACAATGAGCAGTTCTTC.